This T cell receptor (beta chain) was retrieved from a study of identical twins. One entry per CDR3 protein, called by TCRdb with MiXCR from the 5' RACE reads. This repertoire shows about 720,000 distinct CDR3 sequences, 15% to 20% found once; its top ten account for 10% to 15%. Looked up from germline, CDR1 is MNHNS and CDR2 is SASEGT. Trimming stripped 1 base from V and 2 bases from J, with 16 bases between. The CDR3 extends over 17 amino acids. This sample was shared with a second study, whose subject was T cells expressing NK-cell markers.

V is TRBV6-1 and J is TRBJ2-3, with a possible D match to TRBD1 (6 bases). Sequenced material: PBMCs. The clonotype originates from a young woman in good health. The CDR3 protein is CASSEGLRGIYTDTQYF. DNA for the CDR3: TGTGCCAGCAGTGAAGGTTTGAGGGGGATTTACACAGATACGCAGTATTTT.